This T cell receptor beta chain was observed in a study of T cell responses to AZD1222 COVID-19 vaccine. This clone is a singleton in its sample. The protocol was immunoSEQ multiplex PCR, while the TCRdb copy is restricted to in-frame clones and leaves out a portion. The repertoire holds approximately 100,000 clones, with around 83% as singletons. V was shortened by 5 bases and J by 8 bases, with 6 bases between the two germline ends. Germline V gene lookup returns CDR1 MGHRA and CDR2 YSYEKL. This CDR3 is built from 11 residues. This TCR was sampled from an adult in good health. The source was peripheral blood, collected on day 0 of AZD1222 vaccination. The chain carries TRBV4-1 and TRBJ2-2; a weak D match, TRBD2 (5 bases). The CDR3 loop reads CASSTRGELFF. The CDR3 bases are TGCGCCAGCAGCACTAGGGGGGAGCTGTTTTTT.